Listed below are T cell receptor beta chains from one sample, sequenced in a study of blood T cell repertoires in COVID-19. Generated by immunoSEQ multiplex PCR, the TCRdb table keeps only in-frame clones and is missing some. The data hold roughly 670,000 clones, with about 90% observed a single time. Sequencing input: peripheral blood. The receptors were sampled from a woman under 30 with acute or convalescent COVID-19. Each CDR3 is given with its conserved first and last residue. Each record gives: V gene, clone size, D gene, J gene, CDR3 DNA, CDR3 protein. D genes are given only for firm matches. The listing skips clone size in some rows; elsewhere it reads once, few, many or a size class.

v_gene: TRBV5-6; abundance: .; d_gene: .; j_gene: TRBJ2-3; CDR3nt: TGTGCCAGCAGCTTGTGGGCAGGGGAAACGCAGTATTTT; CDR3aa: CASSLWAGETQYF
v_gene: TRBV19; abundance: .; d_gene: .; j_gene: TRBJ2-1; CDR3nt: TGTGCCAGTAGTATGGACTCCAACTCCTACAATGAGCAGTTCTTC; CDR3aa: CASSMDSNSYNEQFF
v_gene: TRBV24-1; abundance: once; d_gene: TRBD1; j_gene: TRBJ2-2; CDR3nt: TGTGCCACCAGTGATTTGGAGACAGGGGACACCGGGGAGCTGTTTTTT; CDR3aa: CATSDLETGDTGELFF
v_gene: TRBV30; abundance: .; d_gene: TRBD1; j_gene: TRBJ1-1; CDR3nt: TGTGCCTGGACGTCTGGGACAGGGGACACTGAAGCTTTCTTT; CDR3aa: CAWTSGTGDTEAFF
v_gene: TRBV28; abundance: .; d_gene: .; j_gene: TRBJ1-2; CDR3nt: TGTGCCAGCAGCCTCCCTTTACAGGCCTATGGCTACACCTTC; CDR3aa: CASSLPLQAYGYTF
v_gene: TRBV1; abundance: .; d_gene: .; j_gene: TRBJ1-1; CDR3nt: TGCACCAGCAGCCAAGTCAAACAGCAGAACACTGAAGCTTTCTTT; CDR3aa: CTSSQVKQQNTEAFF
v_gene: TRBV24-1; abundance: .; d_gene: .; j_gene: TRBJ1-1; CDR3nt: TGTGCCACCAGTAACCAGGTGGGGCCTCAAAATTCGGAAGGCGACACTGAAGCTTTCTTT; CDR3aa: CATSNQVGPQNSEGDTEAFF
v_gene: TRBV27; abundance: .; d_gene: .; j_gene: TRBJ1-2; CDR3nt: TGTGCCAGCAGTGCTAGAACCCTCCCGTTCTATGGCTACACCTTC; CDR3aa: CASSARTLPFYGYTF
v_gene: TRBV29-1; abundance: .; d_gene: TRBD1; j_gene: TRBJ1-2; CDR3nt: TGCAGCGTTGACCTACGACAGGGCTATGGCTACACCTTC; CDR3aa: CSVDLRQGYGYTF
v_gene: TRBV19; abundance: .; d_gene: .; j_gene: TRBJ1-1; CDR3nt: TGTGCCAGTAGTACAGGACAGAAGAACACTGAAGCTTTCTTT; CDR3aa: CASSTGQKNTEAFF
v_gene: TRBV18; abundance: .; d_gene: TRBD1; j_gene: TRBJ1-5; CDR3nt: TGTGCCAGCGCGGACAGGGAAGATCAGCCCCAGCATTTT; CDR3aa: CASADREDQPQHF
v_gene: TRBV19; abundance: .; d_gene: TRBD1; j_gene: TRBJ2-5; CDR3nt: TGTGCCAGTAGTACCGGGACAGGGAAGACCCAGTACTTC; CDR3aa: CASSTGTGKTQYF
v_gene: TRBV6-4; abundance: .; d_gene: .; j_gene: TRBJ2-1; CDR3nt: TGTGCCAGCAGTGACTCGGACTCCCCCTACAATGAGCAGTTCTTC; CDR3aa: CASSDSDSPYNEQFF
v_gene: TRBV12-3/TRBV12-4; abundance: .; d_gene: TRBD2; j_gene: TRBJ2-1; CDR3nt: TGTGCCAGCAATTTCGGGGGGGCTGCTGAGCAGTTCTTC; CDR3aa: CASNFGGAAEQFF
v_gene: TRBV20-1; abundance: .; d_gene: .; j_gene: TRBJ2-7; CDR3nt: TGCAGTGCTAGTGGGAGTTCCTACGAGCAGTACTTC; CDR3aa: CSASGSSYEQYF
v_gene: TRBV6-5; abundance: .; d_gene: TRBD1; j_gene: TRBJ1-2; CDR3nt: TGTGCCAGCAGTTTAGACAGGGGCAAAGCTAACTATGGCTACACCTTC; CDR3aa: CASSLDRGKANYGYTF
v_gene: TRBV18; abundance: .; d_gene: TRBD1; j_gene: TRBJ1-1; CDR3nt: TGTGCCAGCTCACCATTAGGACAGGGGAGTCTGAACACTGAAGCTTTCTTT; CDR3aa: CASSPLGQGSLNTEAFF
v_gene: TRBV27; abundance: .; d_gene: .; j_gene: TRBJ2-1; CDR3nt: TGTGCCAGCAGCACAGGGACCAATGAGCAGTTCTTC; CDR3aa: CASSTGTNEQFF
v_gene: TRBV5-1; abundance: once; d_gene: TRBD2; j_gene: TRBJ2-1; CDR3nt: TGCGCCAGCAGCTGGGACTACCTTGTCTACAATGAGCAGTTCTTC; CDR3aa: CASSWDYLVYNEQFF
v_gene: TRBV6-4; abundance: .; d_gene: TRBD2; j_gene: TRBJ2-1; CDR3nt: TGTGCCAGCAGCCCCTCTAGCGGGGCGAACAATGAGCAGTTCTTC; CDR3aa: CASSPSSGANNEQFF
v_gene: TRBV3-1/TRBV3-2; abundance: .; d_gene: .; j_gene: TRBJ1-2; CDR3nt: TGTGCCAGCACATCGGGCTATGGCTACACCTTC; CDR3aa: CASTSGYGYTF
v_gene: TRBV19; abundance: .; d_gene: TRBD1; j_gene: TRBJ1-5; CDR3nt: TGTGCCAGTAGACAACAGGGGGCGGGAAACAATCAGCCCCAGCATTTT; CDR3aa: CASRQQGAGNNQPQHF
v_gene: TRBV6-6; abundance: .; d_gene: TRBD2; j_gene: TRBJ2-2; CDR3nt: TGTGCCAGCAGACCCACTAGCGGGGGGCTCACCGGGGAGCTGTTTTTT; CDR3aa: CASRPTSGGLTGELFF
v_gene: TRBV21-1; abundance: .; d_gene: .; j_gene: TRBJ2-3; CDR3nt: TGTGCCAGCAGCAAAGGGGTGCGGGGCACAGATACGCAGTATTTT; CDR3aa: CASSKGVRGTDTQYF
v_gene: TRBV2; abundance: .; d_gene: .; j_gene: TRBJ1-2; CDR3nt: TGTGCCAGCAGTGACAGGAACTTC; CDR3aa: CASSDRNF